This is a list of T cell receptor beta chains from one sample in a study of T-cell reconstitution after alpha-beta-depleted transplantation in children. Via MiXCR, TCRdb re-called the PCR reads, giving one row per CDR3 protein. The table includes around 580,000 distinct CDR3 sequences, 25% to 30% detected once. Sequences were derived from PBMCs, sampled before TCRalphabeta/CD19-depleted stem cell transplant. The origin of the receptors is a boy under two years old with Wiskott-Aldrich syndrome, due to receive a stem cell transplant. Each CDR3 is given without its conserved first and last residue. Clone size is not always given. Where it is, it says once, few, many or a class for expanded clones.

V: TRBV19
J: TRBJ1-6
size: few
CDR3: ASSPRGSPLH

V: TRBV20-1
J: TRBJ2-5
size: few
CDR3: SARDSPQTQY

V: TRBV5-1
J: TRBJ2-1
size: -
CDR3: ASTDVGGSTEQF

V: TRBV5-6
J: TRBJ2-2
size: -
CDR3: ASSLEGVSTGELF

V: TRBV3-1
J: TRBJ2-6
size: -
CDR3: ASSSLSANVLT

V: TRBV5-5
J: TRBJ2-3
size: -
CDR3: ASSFSLRGEDTQY

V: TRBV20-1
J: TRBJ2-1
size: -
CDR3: SAIFSGGSYNEQF

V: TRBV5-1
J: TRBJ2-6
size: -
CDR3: ASSLEGGSGANVLT

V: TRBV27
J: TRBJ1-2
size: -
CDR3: ASSLGRTGYGYT

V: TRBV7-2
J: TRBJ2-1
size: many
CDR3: ASSFTSGSYNEQF

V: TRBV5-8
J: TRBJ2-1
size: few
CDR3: ASSPLEIPKGSEQF

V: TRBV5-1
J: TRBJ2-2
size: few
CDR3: ASSMGTATTGELF

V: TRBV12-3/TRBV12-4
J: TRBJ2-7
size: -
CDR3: ASSLSQYEQY

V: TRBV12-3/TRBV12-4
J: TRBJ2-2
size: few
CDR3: ASKGNTGELF

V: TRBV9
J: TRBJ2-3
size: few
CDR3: ASSARASLVTDTQY

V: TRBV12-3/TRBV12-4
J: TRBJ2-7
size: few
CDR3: ASSLEVQYEQY

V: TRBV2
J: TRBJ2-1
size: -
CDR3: ASDRINEQF

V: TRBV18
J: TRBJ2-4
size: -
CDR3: ASSPLSGGPPKNIQY

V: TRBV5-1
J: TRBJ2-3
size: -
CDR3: ASSLVRAGDTQY

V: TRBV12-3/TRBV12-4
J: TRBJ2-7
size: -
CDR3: ASSLIRGAREQY

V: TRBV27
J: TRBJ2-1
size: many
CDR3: ASSSRLRHPSNEQF

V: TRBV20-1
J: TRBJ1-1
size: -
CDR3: RARHMISGGGAF

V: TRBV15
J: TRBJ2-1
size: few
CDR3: ATSRVGTGVNEQF

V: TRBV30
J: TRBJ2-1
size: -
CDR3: AWSVWSSGAYEQF

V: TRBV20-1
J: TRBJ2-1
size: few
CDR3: SASLSTRALNEQF

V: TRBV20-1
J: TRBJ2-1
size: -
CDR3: SARDSRGSYNEQF

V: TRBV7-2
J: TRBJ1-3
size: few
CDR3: ASSATRWGFGNTIY

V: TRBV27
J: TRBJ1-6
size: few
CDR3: ASTHPGANNSPLH

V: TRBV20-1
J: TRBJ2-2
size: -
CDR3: SASPRGNTGELF

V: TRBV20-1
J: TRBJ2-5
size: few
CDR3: SAWDRAETQY

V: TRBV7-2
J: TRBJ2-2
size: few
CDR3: ASSLISGKAGELF

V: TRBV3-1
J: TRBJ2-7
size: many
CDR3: ASSLISGEQY

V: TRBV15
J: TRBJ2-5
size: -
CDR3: ATSRVYDRGQETQY

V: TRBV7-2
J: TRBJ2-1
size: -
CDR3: ASSSHSGSYNEQF

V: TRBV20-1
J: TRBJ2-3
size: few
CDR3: SARYGDTQY

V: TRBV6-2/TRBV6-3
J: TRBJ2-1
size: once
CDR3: ASSYSRHNEQF

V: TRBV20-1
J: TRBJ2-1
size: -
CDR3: SARIWAGGPSYNEQF

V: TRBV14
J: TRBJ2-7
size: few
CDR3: ASSAFGLAGNYEQY

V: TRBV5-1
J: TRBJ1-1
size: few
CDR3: ASSLVQADTEAF

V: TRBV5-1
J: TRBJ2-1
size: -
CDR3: ASSLGDRAIEQF

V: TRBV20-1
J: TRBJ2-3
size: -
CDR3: SASILVGDTQY

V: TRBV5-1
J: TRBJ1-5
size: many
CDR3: ASSLEAGGNQPQH

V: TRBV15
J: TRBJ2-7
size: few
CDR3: ATSRDLRPSSYEQY

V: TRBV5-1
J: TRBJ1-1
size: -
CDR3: ASSLGARGEAF

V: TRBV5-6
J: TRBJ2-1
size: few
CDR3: ASSLHGLAGVPYNEQF

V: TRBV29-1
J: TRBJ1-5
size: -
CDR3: SVAEGRDQPQH

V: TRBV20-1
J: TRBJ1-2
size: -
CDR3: SARQQSYGYT

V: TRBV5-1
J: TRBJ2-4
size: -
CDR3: ASSIGAQVRGIQY

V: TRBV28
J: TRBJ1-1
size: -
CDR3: ASSLLGSVWDTEAF

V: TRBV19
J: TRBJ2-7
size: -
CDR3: ASSIQPGDYEQY

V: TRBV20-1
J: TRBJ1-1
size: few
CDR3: SGGRRNTEAF

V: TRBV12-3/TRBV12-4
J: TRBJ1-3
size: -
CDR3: ANSRGGNTIY

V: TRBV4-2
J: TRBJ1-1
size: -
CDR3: ASSPADRPEAF